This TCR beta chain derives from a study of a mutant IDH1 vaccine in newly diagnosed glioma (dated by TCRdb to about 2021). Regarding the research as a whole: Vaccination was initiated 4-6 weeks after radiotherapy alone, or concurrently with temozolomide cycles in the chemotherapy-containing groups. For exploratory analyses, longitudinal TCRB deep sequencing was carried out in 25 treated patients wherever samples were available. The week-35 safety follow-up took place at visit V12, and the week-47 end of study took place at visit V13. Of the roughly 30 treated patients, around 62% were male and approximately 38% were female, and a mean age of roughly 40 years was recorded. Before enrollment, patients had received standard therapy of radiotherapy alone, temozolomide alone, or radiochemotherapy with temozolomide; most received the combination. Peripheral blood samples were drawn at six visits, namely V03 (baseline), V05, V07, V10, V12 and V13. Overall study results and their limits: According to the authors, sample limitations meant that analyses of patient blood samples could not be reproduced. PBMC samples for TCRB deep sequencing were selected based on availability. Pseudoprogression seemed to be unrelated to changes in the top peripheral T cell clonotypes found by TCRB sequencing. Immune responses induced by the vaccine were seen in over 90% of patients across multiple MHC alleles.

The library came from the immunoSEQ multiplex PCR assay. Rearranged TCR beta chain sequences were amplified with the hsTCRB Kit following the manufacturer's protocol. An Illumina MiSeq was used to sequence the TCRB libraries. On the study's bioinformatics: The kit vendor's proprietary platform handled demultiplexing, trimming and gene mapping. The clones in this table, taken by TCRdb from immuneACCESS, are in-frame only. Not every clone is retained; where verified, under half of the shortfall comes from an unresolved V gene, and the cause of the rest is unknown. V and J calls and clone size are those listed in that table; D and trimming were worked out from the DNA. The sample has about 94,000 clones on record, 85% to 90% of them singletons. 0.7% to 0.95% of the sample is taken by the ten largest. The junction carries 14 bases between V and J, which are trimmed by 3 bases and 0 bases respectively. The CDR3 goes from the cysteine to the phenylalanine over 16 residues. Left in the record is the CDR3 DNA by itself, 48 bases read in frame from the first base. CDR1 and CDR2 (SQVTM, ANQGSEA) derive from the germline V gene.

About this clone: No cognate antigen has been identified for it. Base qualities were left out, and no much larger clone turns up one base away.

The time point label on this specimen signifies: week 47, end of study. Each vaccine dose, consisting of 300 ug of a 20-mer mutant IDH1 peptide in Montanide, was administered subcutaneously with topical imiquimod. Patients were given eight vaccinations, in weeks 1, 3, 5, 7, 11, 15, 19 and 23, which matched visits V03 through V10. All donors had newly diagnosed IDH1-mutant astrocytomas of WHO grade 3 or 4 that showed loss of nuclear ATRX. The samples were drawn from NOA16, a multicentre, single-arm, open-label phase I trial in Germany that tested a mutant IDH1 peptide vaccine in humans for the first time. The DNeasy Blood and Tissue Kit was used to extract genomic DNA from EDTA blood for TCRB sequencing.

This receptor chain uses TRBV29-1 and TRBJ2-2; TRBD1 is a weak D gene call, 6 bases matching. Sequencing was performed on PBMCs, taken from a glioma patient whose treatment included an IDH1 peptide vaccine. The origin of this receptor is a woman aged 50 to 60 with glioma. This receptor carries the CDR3 CSVEKTGSANTGELFF. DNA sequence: TGCAGCGTTGAGAAGACAGGATCCGCGAACACCGGGGAGCTGTTTTTT.